Below, 17 T cell receptor beta chains from the same sample are listed, as sequenced in a study of OX40 agonist ivuxolimab in advanced cancers. Assay used: immunoSEQ multiplex PCR; TCRdb lists only in-frame clones, some missing. In the table there are tens of thousands of clones, about four fifths of which are singletons. Sequenced material: CD4+ or CD8+ T cells sorted from blood, taken in a trial of the OX40 agonist ivuxolimab. These receptors originate from an adult with an advanced solid tumor such as melanoma, head and neck, liver or kidney cancer.

V usage is TRBV7-3 and J usage is TRBJ2-5; 11 bases match TRBD1. The J call may be faulty, since TRBJ2-7 better matches the DNA end. The CDR3 is 15 residues long. CDR1 and CDR2 from the germline V gene are SGHTA and FQGTGA. CDR3 nucleotide sequence: TGTGCCAGCAGCCTCGGACAGGGGGCTATCGACGAGCAGTACTTC. Protein sequence: CASSLGQGAIDEQYF.

The V call is TRBV5-6, the J call TRBJ2-1; possible D gene TRBD1, 5 bases. Trimming took 1 base from V and 6 from J, leaving 14 bases between them. CDR3 length equals 15 residues. Germline lookup yields CDR1 SGHDT and CDR2 YYEEEE. The CDR3 DNA reads as TGTGCCAGCAGCTTGAGGGGCCTGGTGGCCAATGAGCAGTTCTTC. This sequence encodes CASSLRGLVANEQFF.

This chain connects TRBV12-5 to TRBJ2-1, with TRBD2 matching over 8 bases. V was clipped by 4 bases and J by 5 bases; unmatched bases: 10. The CDR3 totals 16 residues. From germline, CDR1 is LGHNT and CDR2 FRNRAP. This chain's CDR3 is CASGWGSAGGDNEQFF. In DNA, the CDR3 is TGTGCTAGTGGTTGGGGCTCTGCGGGGGGAGACAATGAGCAGTTCTTC.

Only one count was recorded for this clone. V and J are TRBV7-9 and TRBJ1-4, with 11 positions matching TRBD1. CDR1 and CDR2 from the germline V gene are SEHNR and FQNEAQ (reference sequence). The CDR3 spans 14 residues. J lost 7 bases, V lost 5 bases, and 3 bases had no gene match. The CDR3 DNA sequence: TGTGCCAGCAGCCCCGGACAGGGGGCTGAAAAACTGTTTTTT. Translated, it gives CASSPGQGAEKLFF.

The chain has TRBV19 and TRBJ1-4; 8 bases map to TRBD1. The length of the CDR3 is 17 residues. The V gene's germline CDR1 is LNHDA and CDR2 SQIVND (reference sequence). Unmatched junction bases numbered 16, after V lost 6 bases and J lost 7 bases. CDR3 residues: CASSPSGQGFWGEKLFF. The CDR3 DNA reads TGTGCCAGTAGCCCCTCTGGACAGGGATTTTGGGGTGAAAAACTGTTTTTT.

V and J are TRBV7-9 and TRBJ2-7; D is unresolved. The CDR3 is 12 residues long. Trimming took 3 bases from V and 6 from J, leaving 9 bases between them. Per germline, CDR1 SEHNR and CDR2 FQNEAQ (reference sequence). CDR3 in DNA: TGTGCCAGCAGCTTTCTCACGGGCGAGCAGTACTTC. This sequence encodes CASSFLTGEQYF.

This chain uses TRBV5-1 with TRBJ2-7; 9 positions match TRBD2. Trimming cost V 4 bases and J 7 bases; bases outside gene matches: 9. This CDR3 region has 14 residues. Germline CDR1 and CDR2: SGHRS and YFSETQ. CDR3 nucleotide sequence: TGCGCCAGCAGCCCCGGGACAGCGGGGGGTGAGCAGTACTTC. This translates into CASSPGTAGGEQYF.

The chain combines TRBV20-1 with TRBJ2-2, with unresolved D. Between the trimmed V and J ends, which lost 1 base and 6 bases, there was a span of 3 bases. CDR3 length equals 11 residues. Germline CDR1 DFQATT, CDR2 SNEGSKA (reference sequence). CDR3 DNA: TGCAGTGCTAGAGGCGCCGGGGAGCTGTTTTTT. This gives the protein CSARGAGELFF.

This clone was seen a single time. The chain couples TRBV2 to TRBJ2-3; 11 bases are a match to TRBD2. Looked up from germline, CDR1 is SNHLY and CDR2 is FYNNEI. The CDR3 has 15 amino acids. The ends lost 6 bases at V and 4 bases at J; junction bases unmatched: 6. CDR3 amino acids: CASRVTSGSADTQYF. CDR3 bases: TGTGCCAGCAGGGTTACTAGCGGGAGTGCAGATACGCAGTATTTT.

In this sample, this clone turned up many times. V is TRBV10-3 and J is TRBJ1-3; 9 bases are a match to TRBD1. There are 17 residues in the CDR3. Germline CDR1 ENHRY, CDR2 SYGVKD. The V gene end was trimmed by 6 bases and the J gene end by 0 bases; junction bases not matched to a gene: 9. CDR3 DNA sequence: TGTGCCATCAGCGGGGACAGGGCCCTAAACTCTGGAAACACCATATATTTT. It is translated as CAISGDRALNSGNTIYF.

V and J are TRBV5-1 and TRBJ2-5; TRBD2 matches at 7 bases. The CDR3 runs to 15 residues. Per the germline V gene, CDR1 is SGHRS and CDR2 is YFSETQ. With 4 bases clipped from V and 5 bases from J, the junction kept 11 bases outside the gene matches. This CDR3 is CASSRSGVGGETQYF. As DNA, the CDR3 is TGCGCCAGCAGCCGTTCCGGCGTGGGGGGGGAGACCCAGTACTTC.

The chain combines TRBV7-8 with TRBJ1-3; D is unclear. The germline V gene has CDR1 SGHVS and CDR2 FQNEAQ. CDR3 size: 15 residues. Deletions cut 3 bases from V and 2 bases from J, with 11 bases between. The CDR3 DNA reads as TGTGCCAGCAGCTTCCTTTTGGGTCCTGGAAACACCATATATTTT. Translating gives CASSFLLGPGNTIYF.

V usage is TRBV19 and J usage is TRBJ2-6; a possible D gene is TRBD2 (6 bases). V was shortened by 0 bases and J by 2 bases, with 8 bases between the two germline ends. The CDR3 loop spans 16 amino acids. Looked up from germline, CDR1 is LNHDA and CDR2 is SQIVND (reference sequence). The CDR3 here is CASSIDWGAGANVLTF. In DNA form, the CDR3 reads TGTGCCAGTAGTATAGATTGGGGGGCTGGGGCCAACGTCCTGACTTTC.

V gene TRBV10-3 combines with J gene TRBJ2-3; D perhaps matches TRBD2 (5 bases). Between the trimmed V and J ends, which lost 4 bases and 4 bases, there was a span of 18 bases. The CDR3 consists of 16 residues. Germline CDR1 and CDR2: ENHRY and SYGVKD. In nucleotides, the CDR3 is TGTGCCATCAGTGTGAGGAAAGCGGCGTCGGCAGATACGCAGTATTTT. Amino acid sequence: CAISVRKAASADTQYF.

The rearrangement joins TRBV4-1 to TRBJ1-1; D not certain. This CDR3 is 14 amino acids long. CDR1 is MGHRA and CDR2 is YSYEKL in the germline V gene. V was cut by 0 bases and J by 10 bases, with 15 bases left in between. CDR3 loop: CASSQDETSPGAFF. DNA of the CDR3: TGCGCCAGCAGCCAAGACGAAACGTCCCCTGGAGCTTTCTTT.

CDR3 residues: CASSDPTPGQGPSYEQYF. In DNA, the CDR3 is TGCGCCAGCAGTGACCCAACCCCCGGCCAGGGGCCTTCCTACGAGCAGTACTTC. V usage is TRBV10-1 and J usage is TRBJ2-7, with D possibly being TRBD1 (6 bases). Trimming cost V 3 bases and J 1 base, with 22 bases left between them. The CDR3 consists of 18 residues. The germline V gene has CDR1 WNHNN and CDR2 SYGVQD (reference sequence).

This clone was recorded only once. The gene calls are TRBV5-4 and TRBJ2-6; D is unresolved. The length of the CDR3 is 13 residues. Germline assignment: CDR1 SGHNT and CDR2 YYREEE (reference sequence). V lost 4 bases, J lost 4 bases, and 6 bases lay in between. The CDR3 loop is CASSASGANVLTF. The CDR3 nucleotides read TGTGCCAGCAGCGCCTCCGGGGCCAACGTCCTGACTTTC. Full variable domain (missing parts from reference TRBV5-4 and TRBJ2-6): ETGVTQSPTHLIKTRGQQVTLRCSSQSGHNTVSWYQQALGQGPQFIFQYYREEENGRGNFPPRFSGLQFPNYSSELNVNALELDDSALYLCASSASGANVLTFGAGSRLTVL.